These 3 T cell receptor beta chains came from one sample sequenced in a study of blood T cell repertoires in COVID-19. Using immunoSEQ multiplex PCR, the repertoire was profiled, and TCRdb retains in-frame clones only, with some absent. Here the sample spans fewer than 250,000 clones, roughly nine tenths being singletons. Sequencing was done on a sample of peripheral blood. Every receptor here comes from a woman aged 55-69 years who had recovered from COVID-19.

The chain links TRBV15 to TRBJ1-2; 8 bases line up with TRBD1. Germline V gene data show CDR1 as LNHNV and CDR2 as YYDKDF (reference sequence). J gave up 5 bases and V 3 bases, and 8 bases lay outside the gene matches. The CDR3 length is 15 residues. CDR3 in amino acids: CATSRDTQGAYGYTF. CDR3 bases: TGTGCCACCAGCAGGGATACTCAGGGGGCTTATGGCTACACCTTC.

The chain employs TRBV6-2 or TRBV6-3 and TRBJ1-2, with TRBD1 matching 7 bases. Germline V gives CDR1 MNHEY, CDR2 SVGEGT. The J segment lost 3 bases and the V segment lost 2 bases, leaving 12 bases of the junction unmatched. This CDR3 region has 17 residues. DNA for the CDR3: TGTGCCAGCAGTTACGATCAGGGGGGCCGAGGGGACTATGGCTACACCTTC. It specifies CASSYDQGGRGDYGYTF.

This sequence joins TRBV19 and TRBJ1-5; tentative D call: TRBD1 (5 bases). CDR3 length: 15 residues. The V end lost 3 bases, the J end lost 7 bases, and 16 bases lay between the germline ends. CDR1 LNHDA and CDR2 SQIVND come from the germline V gene (reference sequence). The CDR3 loop reads CASSIAQGGWQPQHF. CDR3 bases: TGTGCCAGTAGTATCGCTCAGGGTGGCTGGCAGCCCCAGCATTTT.